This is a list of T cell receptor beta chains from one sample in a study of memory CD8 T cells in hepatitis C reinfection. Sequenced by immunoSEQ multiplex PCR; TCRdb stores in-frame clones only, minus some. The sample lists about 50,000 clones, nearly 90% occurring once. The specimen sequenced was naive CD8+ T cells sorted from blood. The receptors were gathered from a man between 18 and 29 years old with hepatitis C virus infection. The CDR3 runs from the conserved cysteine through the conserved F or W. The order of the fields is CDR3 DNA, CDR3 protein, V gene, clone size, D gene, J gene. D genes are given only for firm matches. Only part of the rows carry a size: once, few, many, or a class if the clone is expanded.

TGTGCCAGCAGTTTATCCGGGAATGAAAAACTGTTTTTT,CASSLSGNEKLFF,TRBV28,.,.,TRBJ1-4
TGCGCCAGCAGCCAAGGGCCGGCTCAGACAGGGGGCTCTTCACCCCTCCACTTT,CASSQGPAQTGGSSPLHF,TRBV4-1,.,TRBD1,TRBJ1-6
TGTGCCAGCAGCTTGGGTGGACTAGCGGGAAGTAATGAGCAGTTCTTC,CASSLGGLAGSNEQFF,TRBV5-4,.,TRBD2,TRBJ2-1
TGCGCCAGCAGCATCACAGGGATCGGGAACGAGCAGTACTTC,CASSITGIGNEQYF,TRBV10-1,.,.,TRBJ2-7
TGTGCCAGCAGTTATGGGGACAGGGGGTTGGCTTTCTTT,CASSYGDRGLAFF,TRBV6-5,few,TRBD1,TRBJ1-1
TGTGCCAGCAGTCCGGACAGGGTAGATACTGAAGCTTTCTTT,CASSPDRVDTEAFF,TRBV6-6,.,TRBD1,TRBJ1-1
TGTGCCAGCAGCTTAGTTTCTAGCGGTACCGGTGAGCTGTTTTTT,CASSLVSSGTGELFF,TRBV11-2,.,TRBD2,TRBJ2-2
TGTGCCAGCAGCACAGGGACAGGGAATCCCTACGAGCAGTACTTC,CASSTGTGNPYEQYF,TRBV13,.,TRBD1,TRBJ2-7
TGCAGCGCGTCTATGAACACTGAAGCTTTCTTT,CSASMNTEAFF,TRBV29-1,once,.,TRBJ1-1
TGTGCCAGCACCATGAGCGGGGAGCTCACCGGGGAGCTGTTTTTT,CASTMSGELTGELFF,TRBV6-5,once,TRBD2,TRBJ2-2
TGTGCCAGCAGTTACTCCTCGGGGACTGTCTGTTTC,CASSYSSGTVCF,TRBV6-6,.,.,TRBJ2-7